This T cell receptor (beta chain) emerged from a study of shared clonotypes between healthy human individuals. Across the whole study: A couple of women and three men aged 18 to 49 made up the donors.

Per germline, CDR1 MNHEY and CDR2 SMNVEV (reference sequence). V was shortened by 3 bases and J by 5 bases, with 19 bases between the two germline ends. The CDR3 runs 16 residues. The method was immunoSEQ multiplex PCR; TCRdb's version includes in-frame clones alone and lacks a portion of them. This sample has some 1.5 million clones; over 95% occur once, and the top ten carry approximately 1%. This receptor was identified in a man younger than 40 in good health. Sequenced: naive CD4+ T cells sorted from blood. Subset described: CD45RA+ positively selected. The rearrangement uses TRBV27 and TRBJ2-5; D is unresolved. DNA for the CDR3: TGTGCCAGCAGTTTCGGGTATAGAGGTGTTCGGGAGACCCAGTACTTC. Protein: CASSFGYRGVRETQYF.